This T cell receptor (beta chain) was retrieved from a study of blood T cell repertoires in COVID-19. The protocol was immunoSEQ multiplex PCR, while the TCRdb copy is restricted to in-frame clones and leaves out a portion. The table has roughly 56,000 clones, about 91% seen once. V was cut by 1 base and J by 6 bases, with 7 bases left in between. The germline V gene has CDR1 MGHDK and CDR2 SYGVNS. This CDR3 has 13 amino acids. Material for sequencing was peripheral blood. This clonotype was sampled from a woman aged 60-75 years with COVID-19, enrolled during active disease. The rearrangement joins TRBV25-1 to TRBJ2-1; no clear D gene. The CDR3 DNA is TGTGCCAGCAGTGAATTTTCCGGCAATGAGCAGTTCTTC. It codes for CASSEFSGNEQFF.